Shown below are 9 T cell receptor beta chains from a single sample sequenced in a study of blood T cell repertoires in COVID-19. The assay was immunoSEQ multiplex PCR, and TCRdb's table has in-frame clones only and misses some. The sample has about 150,000 clones; approximately 81% are singletons. The sample comprised peripheral blood. The receptors come from a woman aged 55 to 70 with COVID-19, enrolled during active disease.

The chain links TRBV25-1 to TRBJ1-1; D perhaps matches TRBD1 (6 bases). Germline loops: CDR1 MGHDK, CDR2 SYGVNS. Trimming shortened V by 2 bases and J by 6 bases, and 16 bases separated the two germline ends. The CDR3 has 15 amino acids. The CDR3 here is CASSEPTGSPAEAFF. In nucleotides, the CDR3 is TGTGCCAGCAGTGAACCCACAGGGTCCCCGGCTGAAGCTTTCTTT.

The J gene is TRBJ1-1, the V gene TRBV18, with 7 bases lining up with TRBD1. The germline V gene has CDR1 KGHSH and CDR2 LQKENI. The CDR3 loop spans 13 amino acids. J gave up 6 bases and V 5 bases, and 6 bases lay outside the gene matches. In DNA form, the CDR3 reads TGTGCCAGCTCAGAACTCCAGGGGGCTGAAGCTTTCTTT. This translates into CASSELQGAEAFF.

V is TRBV6-2 or TRBV6-3 and J is TRBJ1-1; a weak D match, TRBD1 (6 bases). Germline values: CDR1 MNHEY, CDR2 SVGEGT. The CDR3 has 15 amino acids. V was cut by 0 bases and J by 6 bases, with 14 bases left in between. The DNA for the CDR3 is TGTGCCAGCAGTTACTCCGCTAACAGGGCTGCTGAAGCTTTCTTT. Translation gives CASSYSANRAAEAFF.

V and J are TRBV3-1 (or the pseudogene TRBV3-2) and TRBJ1-1; no clear D. CDR3 length: 17 amino acids. Germline V gene sequence: CDR1 LGHDT, CDR2 YNNKEL (reference sequence). V dropped 5 bases and J dropped 1 base, with 20 bases sitting between them. The CDR3 DNA reads as TGTGCCAGCAGCTCTCCGGCTTTCGGCGGCTGGAACACTGAAGCTTTCTTT. This encodes CASSSPAFGGWNTEAFF.

This clone was picked up a small number of times. This sequence joins TRBV18 and TRBJ1-2; D is uncertain. Germline V gene data show CDR1 as KGHSH and CDR2 as LQKENI. V was cut by 3 bases and J by 4 bases, with 18 bases left in between. This CDR3 is built from 16 residues. CDR3 sequence: CASSPDPAAILYGYTF. CDR3 nucleotide sequence: TGTGCCAGCTCACCCGATCCCGCCGCGATCCTCTATGGCTACACCTTC.

This chain uses TRBV27 with TRBJ2-3, with 9 bases aligning to TRBD1. Trimming cost V 5 bases and J 2 bases; bases outside gene matches: 2. This CDR3 region has 14 residues. The germline V gene encodes CDR1 MNHEY and CDR2 SMNVEV (reference sequence). The CDR3 protein is CASSRDRATDTQYF. CDR3 sequence (DNA): TGTGCCAGCAGTCGGGACAGGGCCACAGATACGCAGTATTTT.

V usage is TRBV4-1 and J usage is TRBJ1-1; 7 bases match TRBD1. J was trimmed by 5 bases and V by 1 base; bases with no gene match: 10. Germline V gives CDR1 MGHRA, CDR2 YSYEKL. The CDR3 extends over 16 amino acids. The CDR3 DNA sequence: TGCGCCAGCAGCCAAGGACAGGGAACAAGGGGAACTGAAGCTTTCTTT. Protein sequence: CASSQGQGTRGTEAFF.

CDR3 nucleotide sequence: TGTGCCAGCAGCGTAGGGAGTCGAGGGGGAAACACCATATATTTT. This sequence encodes CASSVGSRGGNTIYF. The V gene is TRBV9, the J gene TRBJ1-3; D remains unclear. Between the trimmed V and J ends, which lost 0 bases and 4 bases, there was a span of 11 bases. The length of the CDR3 is 15 residues. Germline V CDR1 and CDR2: SGDLS, YYNGEE.

The V gene is TRBV9, the J gene TRBJ2-3; 8 positions agree with TRBD1. The CDR3 covers 18 residues. Germline CDR1 is SGDLS and CDR2 is YYNGEE. The trim removed 4 bases at V and 4 bases at J, leaving 17 bases unmatched. The CDR3 region is CASSHPATTQGAADTQYF. The CDR3 DNA reads as TGTGCCAGCAGCCACCCAGCTACCACCCAGGGGGCCGCAGATACGCAGTATTTT.